This T cell receptor beta chain is drawn from a study of regulatory T cells in long-lasting Graves disease. Building the TCR beta libraries relied on iRepertoire HTBI primers, and CDR3 regions underwent Arm-PCR. Via MiXCR, TCRdb re-called the multiplex PCR reads, giving one row per CDR3 protein. The sample contains around 420,000 distinct CDR3 sequences, about 15% of which appear only once. Germline lookup yields CDR1 SGDLS and CDR2 YYNGEE. The V and J ends lost 3 bases and 2 bases, in that order; junction bases with no gene match: 4. The CDR3 consists of 16 residues. This clonotype was detected a few times. As for time point: newly diagnosed GD, antithyroid drugs for less than 3 months. PBMC RNA was the source of the TCR library. American Thyroid Association guidelines defined Graves' disease diagnosis. The same sample was also studied in work on T cells in Graves' hyperthyroidism and ophthalmopathy.

This clonotype was obtained from a woman aged 40 to 55 with Graves disease. The sample in question was peripheral blood mononuclear cells (PBMCs), obtained at new diagnosis, from a patient treated with antithyroid drugs. This chain links TRBV9 with TRBJ2-6; 8 bases map to TRBD1. The CDR3 DNA is TGTGCCAGCAGCGCGTTGACAGGGGCTGGGGCCAACGTCCTGACTTTC. Amino acid sequence: CASSALTGAGANVLTF.